These 5 T cell receptor beta chains were sequenced from one sample in a study of T cell clonality in common variable immunodeficiency. Study results and caveats: Common variable immunodeficiency TCR beta sequences reportedly had fewer deletions and N-nucleotide insertions.

These receptors have no identified antigens. Profiled with immunoSEQ multiplex PCR; TCRdb holds only in-frame clones, not every one. This repertoire holds 35,000 or so clones, and none appear only once. Sequenced material: peripheral blood mononuclear cells. The source of these receptors is a human donor with common variable immunodeficiency.

This clone was observed a handful of times. The read halts 3 residues ahead of the CDR3 end, with the missing end drawn from the germline J gene. The chain uses TRBV7-8 and TRBJ2-5, with D tentatively TRBD1 (5 bases). Trimming removed 5 bases at V and 2 bases at J, with 9 bases between. This CDR3 has 13 amino acids. Germline V gives CDR1 SGHVS, CDR2 FQNEAQ. The CDR3 bases that were read are TGTGCCAGCAGCCCCAGGGTGCAAGAGACC. Translation: CASSPRVQET. The full CDR3 reads CASSPRVQETQYF.

This clone was recorded many times. The read terminates 3 residues ahead of where the CDR3 ends, so the germline J gene completes it. The chain uses TRBV2 and TRBJ1-5; 8 positions match TRBD1. The junction had 10 bases not matched to a gene; V was cut back by 6 bases and J by 0 bases. This CDR3 spans 17 amino acids. CDR1 and CDR2 (germline): SNHLY, FYNNEI. This CDR3 reads CASRPNRGSGSNQPQHF. The sequenced CDR3 bases are TGTGCCAGCAGACCCAACAGGGGGTCGGGTAGCAATCAGCCC.

This clone was observed many times. The CDR3 end lies 3 residues beyond the end of the read and is filled in from the germline J gene. The chain recombines TRBV18 with TRBJ1-2, with D possibly TRBD1 on 6 matching bases. Germline V gene sequence: CDR1 KGHSH, CDR2 LQKENI. The CDR3 consists of 17 residues. V gave up 2 bases and J gave up 3 bases, with 19 bases separating them. The CDR3 bases that were read are TGTGCCAGCTCACCAGGCCCCCCGAGGGGGTGGGACTATGGC. The encoded protein is CASSPGPPRGWDYG. The entire CDR3 reads CASSPGPPRGWDYGYTF.

CDR3 DNA (partial): TGCGCCAGCAGCTTGGAAGGGGCCACTAATGAAAAA. This sequence encodes CASSLEGATNEK. The complete CDR3 protein is CASSLEGATNEKLFF. The chain has TRBV5-1 and TRBJ1-4; the D gene is possibly TRBD1 (5 bases). The read ends 3 residues shy of where the CDR3 ends; the end is completed using the germline J gene. CDR1 and CDR2 from the germline V gene are SGHRS and YFSETQ. The CDR3 sequence is 15 residues long. The V end lost 0 bases, the J end lost 2 bases, and 8 bases lay between the germline ends.

To note about this clone: The read is 3 residues too short to cover the CDR3 end, so that end is filled in from the germline J gene. This rearrangement joins TRBV30 to TRBJ1-1; the D is unclear. The V gene's germline CDR1 is GTSNPN and CDR2 SVGIG (reference sequence). V gave up 0 bases and J gave up 6 bases, with 11 bases separating them. The CDR3 runs to 13 residues. The DNA read from the CDR3 is TGTGCCTGGAGTGTATTCGGGGTATCTGAA. Protein: CAWSVFGVSE. The full CDR3 sequence reads CAWSVFGVSEAFF.